The rows below give T cell receptor beta chains drawn from one sample of a study of control samples from healthy donors and cancer patients. Sequencing was performed with immunoSEQ multiplex PCR; in TCRdb, only in-frame clones are kept and a portion is missing. Of about 85,000 clones listed, around 92% are singletons. The sequenced sample consisted of blood. Receptors were obtained from a man aged 45 to 65 in good health. The CDR3 runs from the conserved cysteine through the conserved F or W. Fields, in order: J gene, clone size, V gene, D gene, CDR3 DNA, CDR3 protein. A D gene is named only where the DNA matches it firmly. Clone size, where shown, is once, few, many, or a class for clones that have expanded.

j_call: TRBJ1-5; clone_size: -; v_call: TRBV7-9; d_call: -; cdr3_nt: TGTGCCAGCAGCTTAGGGGGTGAAGGAGGGCGACAGCCCCAGCATTTT; cdr3_aa: CASSLGGEGGRQPQHF
j_call: TRBJ2-1; clone_size: once; v_call: TRBV30; d_call: TRBD1; cdr3_nt: TGTGCCTTGACAGGGGGCGCGGGGCAGTTCTTC; cdr3_aa: CALTGGAGQFF
j_call: TRBJ2-2; clone_size: -; v_call: TRBV29-1; d_call: TRBD1; cdr3_nt: TGCAGCGTAGATACCGGGACAGCGTTCGGCGGGGAGCTGTTTTTT; cdr3_aa: CSVDTGTAFGGELFF
j_call: TRBJ1-2; clone_size: once; v_call: TRBV29-1; d_call: -; cdr3_nt: TGCAGCATGGGGGGACCCAATGGCTACACCTTC; cdr3_aa: CSMGGPNGYTF
j_call: TRBJ1-2; clone_size: -; v_call: TRBV27; d_call: -; cdr3_nt: TGTGCCAGCAGTTTATCGTGGGAGGACTATGGCTACACCTTC; cdr3_aa: CASSLSWEDYGYTF
j_call: TRBJ1-1; clone_size: -; v_call: TRBV12-3/TRBV12-4; d_call: -; cdr3_nt: TGTGCCAGCAGGTACGGTGGGGCTGAAGCTTTCTTT; cdr3_aa: CASRYGGAEAFF
j_call: TRBJ2-3; clone_size: -; v_call: TRBV7-9; d_call: -; cdr3_nt: TGTGCCAGCAGCTGGCTAGCCACAGATACGCAGTATTTT; cdr3_aa: CASSWLATDTQYF
j_call: TRBJ2-1; clone_size: -; v_call: TRBV11-2; d_call: -; cdr3_nt: TGTGCCAGCAGCTTAGATAGGTCGAGGGGTGAGCAGTTCTTC; cdr3_aa: CASSLDRSRGEQFF
j_call: TRBJ2-5; clone_size: -; v_call: TRBV2; d_call: -; cdr3_nt: TGTGCCAGCAGTGATTCCCGGACACAGAGGGAGACCCAGTACTTC; cdr3_aa: CASSDSRTQRETQYF
j_call: TRBJ1-2; clone_size: -; v_call: TRBV6-5; d_call: -; cdr3_nt: TGTGCCAGCAGTTACTCGGGCAGGGACTTATATGGCTACACCTTC; cdr3_aa: CASSYSGRDLYGYTF
j_call: TRBJ1-1; clone_size: -; v_call: TRBV11-3; d_call: TRBD1; cdr3_nt: TGTGCCAGCAGCTTAAAGGGACAGGGGTTCACTGAAGCTTTCTTT; cdr3_aa: CASSLKGQGFTEAFF
j_call: TRBJ2-7; clone_size: -; v_call: TRBV5-8; d_call: -; cdr3_nt: TGTGCCAGCAGCTTGGCCGATGGAGCCTACGAGCAGTACTTC; cdr3_aa: CASSLADGAYEQYF
j_call: TRBJ2-3; clone_size: once; v_call: TRBV6-1; d_call: -; cdr3_nt: TGTGCCAGCAGTGAATTCGGTGGTACAGGCCATACAGATACGCAGTATTTT; cdr3_aa: CASSEFGGTGHTDTQYF
j_call: TRBJ1-1; clone_size: -; v_call: TRBV11-2; d_call: TRBD1; cdr3_nt: TGTGCCAGCAGCCAGGGGGTTTGGGGGACATCGGACACTGAAGCTTTCTTT; cdr3_aa: CASSQGVWGTSDTEAFF
j_call: TRBJ2-1; clone_size: -; v_call: TRBV6-5; d_call: -; cdr3_nt: TGTGCCAGCAGTTACTCGAGGGTAGGGGGACACAATGAGCAGTTCTTC; cdr3_aa: CASSYSRVGGHNEQFF
j_call: TRBJ2-7; clone_size: -; v_call: TRBV7-9; d_call: TRBD1; cdr3_nt: TGTGCCAGCAGCTCTCGGGACAGTACCTACGAGCAGTACTTC; cdr3_aa: CASSSRDSTYEQYF
j_call: TRBJ1-2; clone_size: -; v_call: TRBV18; d_call: -; cdr3_nt: TGTGCCAGCTCCCCGCCCACAGTTTCCTATGGCTACACCTTC; cdr3_aa: CASSPPTVSYGYTF
j_call: TRBJ2-5; clone_size: -; v_call: TRBV5-1; d_call: -; cdr3_nt: TGCGCCAGCAGCTTGGACGACTTGGGGAAGACCCAGTACTTC; cdr3_aa: CASSLDDLGKTQYF
j_call: TRBJ1-2; clone_size: -; v_call: TRBV21-1; d_call: -; cdr3_nt: TGTGCCAGCAGCAAAAGCTTTCCGCGTGGCTACACCTTC; cdr3_aa: CASSKSFPRGYTF
j_call: TRBJ1-3; clone_size: -; v_call: TRBV7-6; d_call: -; cdr3_nt: TGTGCCAGCAGCCCCAACATTCCGCAGAGCTCTGGAAACACCATATATTTT; cdr3_aa: CASSPNIPQSSGNTIYF
j_call: TRBJ1-5; clone_size: -; v_call: TRBV19; d_call: TRBD1; cdr3_nt: TGTGCCAGTAGTACCCAGACAGGGCAAGAACAGCCCCAGCATTTT; cdr3_aa: CASSTQTGQEQPQHF
j_call: TRBJ1-5; clone_size: -; v_call: TRBV9; d_call: TRBD1; cdr3_nt: TGTGCCAGCAGCGTAGGACAGGGTCTAAGGCAGCCCCAGCATTTT; cdr3_aa: CASSVGQGLRQPQHF
j_call: TRBJ2-3; clone_size: -; v_call: TRBV4-2; d_call: TRBD1; cdr3_nt: TGTGCCAGCAGCCAAGATCGAGGCAGGGGGATTGTAGATACGCAGTATTTT; cdr3_aa: CASSQDRGRGIVDTQYF
j_call: TRBJ2-1; clone_size: -; v_call: TRBV5-1; d_call: -; cdr3_nt: TGCGCCAGCAGCTGGGATTCCTACGATGAGCAGTTCTTC; cdr3_aa: CASSWDSYDEQFF
j_call: TRBJ2-1; clone_size: -; v_call: TRBV7-3; d_call: -; cdr3_nt: TGTGCCAGCAGCTCGAGCGACTCCTACAATGAGCAGTTCTTC; cdr3_aa: CASSSSDSYNEQFF
j_call: TRBJ1-5; clone_size: -; v_call: TRBV6-1; d_call: -; cdr3_nt: TGTGCCAGCAGTGATTCCAGGGCCAATCAGCCCCAGCATTTT; cdr3_aa: CASSDSRANQPQHF
j_call: TRBJ2-1; clone_size: -; v_call: TRBV5-1; d_call: TRBD1; cdr3_nt: TGCGCCAGCAGTCGGCAGGGGGCTTACAATGAGCAGTTCTTC; cdr3_aa: CASSRQGAYNEQFF
j_call: TRBJ1-5; clone_size: -; v_call: TRBV12-5; d_call: -; cdr3_nt: TGTGCTAGTGGTTTGGGACAGAACCGGGGCCAGCCCCAGCATTTT; cdr3_aa: CASGLGQNRGQPQHF
j_call: TRBJ1-4; clone_size: once; v_call: TRBV7-9; d_call: TRBD1; cdr3_nt: TGTGCCAGCAGCGTGGGACAGGGGGCCTCAAAACTGTTTTTT; cdr3_aa: CASSVGQGASKLFF
j_call: TRBJ1-5; clone_size: -; v_call: TRBV4-2; d_call: -; cdr3_nt: TGTGCCAGCAGCCAAGAGGGGTCTTCAAAAGGGCCCCAGCATTTT; cdr3_aa: CASSQEGSSKGPQHF
j_call: TRBJ1-3; clone_size: once; v_call: TRBV6-4; d_call: TRBD1; cdr3_nt: TGTGCCAGCAGTGAAAAGGGGGCGCCGGGAAACACCATATATTTT; cdr3_aa: CASSEKGAPGNTIYF
j_call: TRBJ1-6; clone_size: -; v_call: TRBV7-2; d_call: -; cdr3_nt: TGTGCCAGCAGCAGAACTTGGAATTCACCCCTCCACTTT; cdr3_aa: CASSRTWNSPLHF
j_call: TRBJ1-5; clone_size: -; v_call: TRBV12-3/TRBV12-4; d_call: -; cdr3_nt: TGTGCCAGCCACAGGGACGGGAATCAGCCCCAGCATTTT; cdr3_aa: CASHRDGNQPQHF
j_call: TRBJ1-1; clone_size: -; v_call: TRBV19; d_call: -; cdr3_nt: TGTGCCAGTAGTATGAGGGCAGGGATCGAATACACTGAAGCTTTCTTT; cdr3_aa: CASSMRAGIEYTEAFF
j_call: TRBJ1-5; clone_size: once; v_call: TRBV6-5; d_call: -; cdr3_nt: TGTGCCAGCAGCGGAACATCTGGTTCCAATCAGCCCCAGCATTTT; cdr3_aa: CASSGTSGSNQPQHF
j_call: TRBJ2-3; clone_size: few; v_call: TRBV9; d_call: -; cdr3_nt: TGTGCCAGCAGCGTAGACCCTACGGGAGATACGCAGTATTTT; cdr3_aa: CASSVDPTGDTQYF
j_call: TRBJ2-3; clone_size: -; v_call: TRBV29-1; d_call: TRBD1; cdr3_nt: TGCAGCGTAGACAGGGGGATAGGCACAGATACGCAGTATTTT; cdr3_aa: CSVDRGIGTDTQYF
j_call: TRBJ2-1; clone_size: -; v_call: TRBV25-1; d_call: -; cdr3_nt: TGTGCCAGCAGTGATAACCAAAACTCCTACAATGAGCAGTTCTTC; cdr3_aa: CASSDNQNSYNEQFF
j_call: TRBJ1-5; clone_size: -; v_call: TRBV20-1; d_call: TRBD1; cdr3_nt: TGCAGTGACAGGGGGTATCAGCCCCAGCATTTT; cdr3_aa: CSDRGYQPQHF
j_call: TRBJ1-2; clone_size: -; v_call: TRBV11-3; d_call: TRBD1; cdr3_nt: TGTGCCAGCAGCTTAGGCCGGACAGGGGGCGAGGTCTATGGCTACACCTTC; cdr3_aa: CASSLGRTGGEVYGYTF
j_call: TRBJ2-1; clone_size: few; v_call: TRBV5-1; d_call: -; cdr3_nt: TGCGCCAGCAGCTTGGCCGTGGGCCTGTACAATGAGCAGTTCTTC; cdr3_aa: CASSLAVGLYNEQFF
j_call: TRBJ1-2; clone_size: -; v_call: TRBV24-1; d_call: TRBD1; cdr3_nt: TGTGCCACCAGTGATACAAACAGGGGGCAAGGCTACACCTTC; cdr3_aa: CATSDTNRGQGYTF
j_call: TRBJ2-3; clone_size: -; v_call: TRBV30; d_call: -; cdr3_nt: TGTGCCTGGAGTATTGGACGTAGGGTATCAGATACGCAGTATTTT; cdr3_aa: CAWSIGRRVSDTQYF
j_call: TRBJ1-3; clone_size: -; v_call: TRBV9; d_call: -; cdr3_nt: TGTGCCAGCAGCGTCGGGACCCCCACACCCGGAAACACCATATATTTT; cdr3_aa: CASSVGTPTPGNTIYF
j_call: TRBJ2-1; clone_size: -; v_call: TRBV5-1; d_call: TRBD1; cdr3_nt: TGCGCCACCAGGCCCGGGACAGGGGCCAATGAGCAGTTCTTC; cdr3_aa: CATRPGTGANEQFF
j_call: TRBJ2-7; clone_size: -; v_call: TRBV7-9; d_call: -; cdr3_nt: TGTGCCAGCAGCTTAGTGGGGGAGATTTCCTACGAGCAGTACTTC; cdr3_aa: CASSLVGEISYEQYF
j_call: TRBJ2-7; clone_size: -; v_call: TRBV11-2; d_call: TRBD2; cdr3_nt: TGTGCCAGCAGCGGGGCCCTAGCGGGGAACGAGCAGTACTTC; cdr3_aa: CASSGALAGNEQYF
j_call: TRBJ1-2; clone_size: -; v_call: TRBV25-1; d_call: -; cdr3_nt: TGTGCCAGCAGTGAAAGGGGTTCAGCTAACTATGGCTACACCTTC; cdr3_aa: CASSERGSANYGYTF
j_call: TRBJ1-1; clone_size: -; v_call: TRBV7-8; d_call: -; cdr3_nt: TGTGCCAGCAGCTTAAGGGGGAAGGGCACTGAAGCTTTCTTT; cdr3_aa: CASSLRGKGTEAFF
j_call: TRBJ1-4; clone_size: -; v_call: TRBV6-5; d_call: TRBD1; cdr3_nt: TGTGCCAGCATTTGGGACAGGGGTGAAAAACTGTTTTTT; cdr3_aa: CASIWDRGEKLFF
j_call: TRBJ1-3; clone_size: -; v_call: TRBV3-1/TRBV3-2; d_call: -; cdr3_nt: TGTGCCAGCAGCCAAGATCATGGGAAGGCTGGAAACACCATATATTTT; cdr3_aa: CASSQDHGKAGNTIYF
j_call: TRBJ2-2; clone_size: -; v_call: TRBV6-5; d_call: -; cdr3_nt: TGTGCCAGCAGTTCAGCCGGGACCGCGAACACCGGGGAGCTGTTTTTT; cdr3_aa: CASSSAGTANTGELFF
j_call: TRBJ1-1; clone_size: -; v_call: TRBV6-1; d_call: -; cdr3_nt: TGTGCCAGCAGTGAAGACGGGCGGAACACTGAAGCTTTCTTT; cdr3_aa: CASSEDGRNTEAFF